This T cell receptor (beta chain) was sequenced in a study of shared clonotypes between healthy human individuals. The protocol was immunoSEQ multiplex PCR, while the TCRdb copy is restricted to in-frame clones and leaves out a portion. The table has more than 2 million clones, roughly 95% seen once. The V end was cut by 8 bases, the J end by 0 bases, with 16 bases between. The CDR3 spans 15 residues. The germline CDR1 and CDR2 sequences are LNHDA and SQIVND (reference sequence). The chain carries TRBV19 and TRBJ1-1, with D hard to call. The origin of this receptor is a man aged 18-30 years in good health. Sequencing used naive CD4+ T cells sorted from blood. Stated subset: CD45RA+ positively selected. The CDR3 region has the DNA TGTGCCAGTCGGAACGGCAATTTTATGAACACTGAAGCTTTCTTT. As protein: CASRNGNFMNTEAFF.